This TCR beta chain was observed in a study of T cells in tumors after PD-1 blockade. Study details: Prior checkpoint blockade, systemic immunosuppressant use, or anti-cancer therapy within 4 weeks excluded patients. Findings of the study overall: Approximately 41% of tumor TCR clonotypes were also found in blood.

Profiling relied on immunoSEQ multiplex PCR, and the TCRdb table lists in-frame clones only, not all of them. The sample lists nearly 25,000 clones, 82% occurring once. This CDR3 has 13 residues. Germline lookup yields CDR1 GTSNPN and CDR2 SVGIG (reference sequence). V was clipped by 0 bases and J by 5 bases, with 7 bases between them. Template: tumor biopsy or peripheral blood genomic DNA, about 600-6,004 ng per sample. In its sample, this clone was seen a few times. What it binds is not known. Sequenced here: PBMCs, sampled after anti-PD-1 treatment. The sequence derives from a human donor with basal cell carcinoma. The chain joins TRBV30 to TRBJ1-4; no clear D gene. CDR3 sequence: CAWSVEGNEKLFF. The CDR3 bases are TGTGCCTGGAGTGTAGAAGGGAATGAAAAACTGTTTTTT.